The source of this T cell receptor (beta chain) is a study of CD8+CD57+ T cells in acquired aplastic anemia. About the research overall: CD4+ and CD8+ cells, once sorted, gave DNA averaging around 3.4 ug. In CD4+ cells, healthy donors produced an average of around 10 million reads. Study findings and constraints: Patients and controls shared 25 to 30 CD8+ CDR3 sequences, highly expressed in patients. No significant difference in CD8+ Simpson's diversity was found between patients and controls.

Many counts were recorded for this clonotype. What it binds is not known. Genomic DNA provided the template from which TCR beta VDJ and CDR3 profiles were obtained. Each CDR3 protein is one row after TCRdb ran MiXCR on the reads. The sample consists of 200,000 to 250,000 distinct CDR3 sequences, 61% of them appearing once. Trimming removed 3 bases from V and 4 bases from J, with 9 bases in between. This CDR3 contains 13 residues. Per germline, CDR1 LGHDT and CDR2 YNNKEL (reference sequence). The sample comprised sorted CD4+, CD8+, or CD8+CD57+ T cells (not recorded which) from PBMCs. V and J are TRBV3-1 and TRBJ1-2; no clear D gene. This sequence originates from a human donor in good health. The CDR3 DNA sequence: TGTGCCAGCAGCCAGGATGGGTTCTATGGCTACACCTTC. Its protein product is CASSQDGFYGYTF.